The 10 T cell receptor beta chains in this list originate from one sample, sequenced in a study of T cell responses to AZD1222 COVID-19 vaccine. Sequencing used immunoSEQ multiplex PCR; TCRdb keeps in-frame clones, though not all of them. The sample yields under 300,000 clones, about 92% seen once. This specimen consisted of peripheral blood, obtained on day 0 of AZD1222 vaccination. The source of these receptors is an adult in good health.

The chain is built from TRBV5-1 and TRBJ2-3, with 7 bases fitting TRBD1. With 4 bases clipped from V and 4 bases from J, the junction kept 12 bases outside the gene matches. CDR1 SGHRS and CDR2 YFSETQ come from the germline V gene. This CDR3 spans 16 amino acids. CDR3 nucleotides: TGCGCCAGCAGCCCAAAAACGACAGGGTTGTCAGATACGCAGTATTTT. It specifies CASSPKTTGLSDTQYF.

CDR3 protein: CASSRHRNEQFF. The DNA for the CDR3 is TGTGCCAGTAGTAGACACCGCAATGAGCAGTTCTTC. This rearrangement joins TRBV19 to TRBJ2-1; no clear D gene. Germline V gene data show CDR1 as LNHDA and CDR2 as SQIVND (reference sequence). The CDR3 loop spans 12 amino acids. Trimming removed 4 bases at V and 6 bases at J, with 7 bases between.

The rearrangement links TRBV28 to TRBJ2-7, with D unclear. This CDR3 contains 13 residues. Trimming took off 10 bases at V and 8 bases at J, with 21 bases between the two ends. Germline assignment: CDR1 MDHEN and CDR2 SYDVKM. As DNA, the CDR3 is TGTGCCACACACGACCTGCCTTCGGCGAAGCAGTACTTC. Its protein product is CATHDLPSAKQYF.

This chain links TRBV20-1 with TRBJ2-7; no firm D call. Trimming shortened V by 3 bases and J by 4 bases, and 7 bases separated the two germline ends. The germline V gene has CDR1 DFQATT and CDR2 SNEGSKA (reference sequence). This CDR3 contains 11 residues. The CDR3 DNA reads TGCAGTGCTAGTCCCCTTTACGAGCAGTACTTC. It yields the protein CSASPLYEQYF.

The rearrangement joins TRBV13 to TRBJ2-1, with 8 bases identical to TRBD2. This CDR3 has 20 residues. The germline gives CDR1 PRHDT, CDR2 FYEKMQ (reference sequence). With 11 bases clipped from V and 2 bases from J, the junction kept 26 bases outside the gene matches. In nucleotides, the CDR3 is TGTGCCTCCTGCCCCGGGGCACTAGCGGCATCTCACCAGACCTACAATGAGCAGTTCTTC. Amino acid sequence: CASCPGALAASHQTYNEQFF.

The rearrangement joins TRBV6-5 to TRBJ2-7; TRBD1 matches 8 bases. The CDR3 has 15 residues. Germline V CDR1 and CDR2: MNHEY, SVGAGI. J gave up 1 base and V 4 bases, and 6 bases lay outside the gene matches. For the CDR3, the DNA is TGTGCCAGCAGTTTTAGGGACAGGTGGTCCTACGAGCAGTACTTC. Amino acid sequence: CASSFRDRWSYEQYF.

V usage is TRBV23-1 and J usage is TRBJ2-6; D possibly uses TRBD1 or TRBD2 (5 bases each). TRBV23-1 is assigned to the ORF class and has an uncertain function. V was cut by 6 bases and J by 0 bases, with 12 bases left in between. CDR3 length equals 16 residues. The CDR3, as DNA: TGCGCCAGCAGCCCGCCCGGGGCCTCTGGGGCCAACGTCCTGACTTTC. Translation: CASSPPGASGANVLTF.

The gene calls are TRBV5-6 and TRBJ2-2; D possibly corresponds to TRBD2 (6 bases). This CDR3 region has 16 residues. Germline CDR1 is SGHDT and CDR2 is YYEEEE. V was shortened by 3 bases and J by 2 bases, with 14 bases between the two germline ends. Written as DNA, the CDR3 is TGTGCCAGCAGCTCTACTTTGGGACTTAACACCGGGGAGCTGTTTTTT. This codes for CASSSTLGLNTGELFF. Full variable domain (remainder filled in from reference TRBV5-6 and TRBJ2-2): DAGVTQSPTHLIKTRGQQVTLRCSPKSGHDTVSWYQQALGQGPQFIFQYYEEEERQRGNFPDRFSGHQFPNYSSELNVNALLLGDSALYLCASSSTLGLNTGELFFGEGSRLTVL.

J is TRBJ2-2 and V is TRBV30; D remains ambiguous. Trimming shortened V by 2 bases and J by 4 bases, and 8 bases separated the two germline ends. This CDR3 has 13 amino acids. Per germline, CDR1 GTSNPN and CDR2 SVGIG (reference sequence). For the CDR3, the DNA is TGTGCCTGGAGTTGGGTAGCCACCGGGGAGCTGTTTTTT. Protein sequence: CAWSWVATGELFF.

CDR3 sequence (DNA): TGTGCCAGCAGCTTACTCACATCAGGAGGGTACTACAATGAGCAGTTCTTC. Translating it yields CASSLLTSGGYYNEQFF. The gene calls are TRBV11-2 and TRBJ2-1; TRBD2 might be the D (6 bases). Trimming took 2 bases from V and 3 from J, leaving 17 bases between them. Germline-derived CDR1 and CDR2 are SGHAT and FQNNGV. The CDR3 consists of 17 residues.